This T cell receptor beta chain was identified in a study of control samples from healthy donors and cancer patients. CDR1 is MNHNY, CDR2 SVGAGI, per germline (reference sequence). Trimming shortened V by 7 bases and J by 3 bases, and 15 bases separated the two germline ends. This CDR3 region has 14 residues. The method was immunoSEQ multiplex PCR; TCRdb's version includes in-frame clones alone and lacks a portion of them. The profile shows approximately 140,000 clones, roughly 92% of them singletons. The chain recombines TRBV6-6 with TRBJ2-5, with TRBD2 as a possible D gene (7 bases). The sequenced material came from blood. The receptor comes from a man aged 40-49 years in good health. The CDR3 region has the DNA TGTGCCAGCAAGGGGGGGGGACCAAAAGAGACCCAGTACTTC. Its protein is CASKGGGPKETQYF.